This is a list of T cell receptor beta chains from one sample in a study of CD8+CD57+ T cells in acquired aplastic anemia. TCRdb processed the reads anew with MiXCR; each CDR3 protein has one entry. This repertoire shows some 410,000 distinct CDR3 sequences, 55% to 75% found once; its top ten account for less than 4%. Sequencing was performed on sorted CD4+, CD8+, or CD8+CD57+ T cells (not recorded which) from PBMCs. All receptors derive from a human donor in good health, serving as a control. Each CDR3 is given with its conserved first and last residue. Clone sizes are given selectively: once, few, many, or a class where the clone is expanded.

TRBJ2-7,-,TRBV7-3,16,CASSLTATGQNYEQYF
TRBJ2-5,-,TRBV7-3,14,CASSLDDNSPLHFF
-,-,TRBV5-1,15,CASSLNSGDTYEQYF
TRBJ2-3,many,TRBV7-3,17,CASSPLSPTPPADTQYF
TRBJ1-1,-,TRBV7-2,15,CASSQEAAGGSETFF
TRBJ2-7,-,TRBV5-5,13,CASSLAGGNKQYF
TRBJ2-7,many,TRBV9,15,CASSVASGQQYEQYF
TRBJ2-7,few,TRBV6-5,17,CASSRGAPGDRGYEQYF
TRBJ2-1,many,TRBV5-8,17,CASSQLTSGGALDEQFF
TRBJ1-2,many,TRBV30,14,CAWTPGPTNYGYTF
TRBJ2-3,few,TRBV27,15,CASFRGPGSMDTQYF
TRBJ1-2,-,TRBV14,14,CASSGQIAGYTFAF
TRBJ1-1,-,TRBV11-1,18,CASSFQGTPFVMNTEAFF
TRBJ1-2,-,TRBV29-1,13,CSVEARANYGYTF
TRBJ1-1,many,TRBV19,13,CASCWTENTEAFF
TRBJ1-4,-,TRBV11-2,16,CAISRTGTMTNEKLFF
TRBJ2-5,many,TRBV7-3,16,CASSPKGDRAQETQYF
TRBJ2-7,-,TRBV5-1,14,CASSPEAGTYEQYF
TRBJ2-7,many,TRBV12-3/TRBV12-4,14,CASLSWTGSNEQYF
TRBJ2-7,once,TRBV29-1,14,CSVDGQGGTYEQYF
TRBJ1-2,-,TRBV10-3,15,CAISESTERKTGHTF
TRBJ2-2,-,TRBV29-1,13,CSYAGLATGELFF
TRBJ2-7,once,TRBV9,15,CASSFRTSAYNEQYF
TRBJ2-6,-,TRBV11-3,18,CASSLRRVEVSGANVLTF
TRBJ2-5,-,TRBV6-5,14,CASSSPRQTETQYF
TRBJ2-7,-,TRBV12-3/TRBV12-4,15,CASSQSGQGDYEQYF
TRBJ1-2,-,TRBV7-9,14,CASSWTGGEWGYTF
TRBJ1-2,-,TRBV19,13,CASSIARSYGNTF
TRBJ2-3,-,TRBV7-4,14,CASSLNGFTETQYF
TRBJ1-3,-,TRBV24-1,13,CATQADSGNTIYF
TRBJ1-2,once,TRBV12-3/TRBV12-4,13,CASSGLGEFGYTF
TRBJ1-2,once,TRBV5-1,13,CASSPAGFYGYTF
-,-,TRBV9,14,CASSFSGDPNSQHF
TRBJ1-2,many,TRBV6-5,14,CASSYSGFNGGYTF